Each of the 25 T cell receptor beta chains below was sequenced from the same sample in a study of T cell repertoires in cytomegalovirus infection. Via MiXCR, TCRdb re-called the reads, giving one row per CDR3 protein. The sample holds under 200,000 distinct CDR3 sequences; less than 9.5% are singletons and the top ten take about 4.2%. Sequencing was done on a sample of PBMCs. All receptors derive from a human donor in good health (CMV status not recorded). Some clones in this sample may be carry-over from other donors' samples.

The V call is TRBV27, the J call TRBJ2-7; a weak D match, TRBD2 (6 bases). CDR1 and CDR2 from the germline V gene are MNHEY and SMNVEV (reference sequence). The CDR3 contains 14 residues. Trimming left V 5 bases short and J 6 bases short, with 17 bases between. This chain's CDR3 is CASSPTSLGGEQYF. CDR3 bases: TGTGCCAGCAGTCCGACTAGTTTGGGGGGCGAGCAGTACTTC.

This clonotype was detected only a few times. This chain uses TRBV7-4 with TRBJ1-1; possibly TRBD1 for D (6 bases). Trimming cost V 3 bases and J 7 bases, with 15 bases left between them. The CDR3 runs to 14 residues. The germline CDR1 and CDR2 sequences are SGHVT and SQSDAQ. CDR3: CASSLGGTILEAFF. As DNA, the CDR3 is TGTGCCAGCAGCTTGGGGGGCACCATCCTTGAAGCTTTCTTT.

This clonotype came up many times. The gene calls are TRBV28 and TRBJ1-1; D ambiguous. V was clipped by 5 bases and J by 1 base, with 11 bases between them. This CDR3 contains 14 residues. Germline CDR1 is MDHEN and CDR2 is SYDVKM. The CDR3 DNA sequence: TGTGCCAGCAGTCCCTTTAATAGGAACACTGAAGCTTTCTTT. The encoded protein is CASSPFNRNTEAFF. The full variable domain, completed using reference TRBV28 and TRBJ1-1, is DVKVTQSSRYLVKRTGEKVFLECVQDMDHENMFWYRQDPGLGLRLIYFSYDVKMKEKGDIPEGYSVSREKKERFSLILESASTNQTSMYLCASSPFNRNTEAFFGQGTRLTVV.

The count of this clonotype is one. The chain carries TRBV24-1 and TRBJ2-1, with D possibly being TRBD1 (6 bases). CDR3 length: 15 amino acids. The germline V gene has CDR1 KGHDR and CDR2 SFDVKD. V was trimmed by 2 bases and J by 5 bases, leaving 12 bases between them. The CDR3 nucleotides read TGTGCCACCAGTGATTGGACAGAACCGGACAATGAGCAGTTCTTC. Translating gives CATSDWTEPDNEQFF.

This clonotype was detected ten times or more. The V call is TRBV18, the J call TRBJ2-3; D not resolved. Deletions cut 2 bases from V and 1 base from J, with 4 bases between. CDR1 is KGHSH, CDR2 LQKENI, per germline. The CDR3 consists of 13 residues. The CDR3 is CASSPGGTDTQYF. The CDR3 bases are TGTGCCAGCTCACCAGGGGGCACAGATACGCAGTATTTT.

Many counts were recorded for this clonotype. The chain employs TRBV7-2 and TRBJ1-1; TRBD1 matches 12 bases. In germline, CDR1 is SGHTA, CDR2 FQGNSA. The CDR3 is 15 amino acids. J was trimmed by 7 bases and V by 4 bases; bases with no gene match: 7. DNA for the CDR3: TGTGCCAGCAGCTCCGGGACAGGGGGCTTAGGTGAAGCTTTCTTT. It yields the protein CASSSGTGGLGEAFF.

This clonotype showed up many times. This sequence joins TRBV12-3 or TRBV12-4 and TRBJ2-3; TRBD1 or TRBD2 may be the D gene (7 bases each). Trimming cost V 5 bases and J 3 bases, with 18 bases left between them. The CDR3 contains 16 residues. In DNA form, the CDR3 reads TGTGCCAGCAGTAGATCAGGGGGAGGGAGTACAGATACGCAGTATTTT. Encoded protein: CASSRSGGGSTDTQYF.

This clonotype was counted at least ten times. This rearrangement joins TRBV20-1 to TRBJ2-5, with 7 bases fitting TRBD1. V lost 4 bases to trimming and J lost 2 bases; unmatched junction nucleotides: 10. CDR1 is DFQATT and CDR2 is SNEGSKA in the germline V gene (reference sequence). The CDR3 loop spans 15 amino acids. In DNA, the CDR3 is TGCAGTGCTACGAGGGACAGTCACACTCAAGAGACCCAGTACTTC. It is translated as CSATRDSHTQETQYF.

The CDR3 region has the DNA TGCAGCGTTGGAGCGGGAGTGAACACCGGGGAGCTGTTTTTT. Translated, it gives CSVGAGVNTGELFF. J is TRBJ2-2 and V is TRBV29-1; 8 nucleotides align to TRBD2. Germline V lookup: CDR1 SQVTM, CDR2 ANQGSEA. The ends lost 4 bases at V and 1 base at J; junction bases unmatched: 2. CDR3 length: 14 amino acids.

This clonotype came up many times. The genes are TRBV7-8 and TRBJ2-2, with D possibly TRBD2 on 6 matching bases. Trimming pared 5 bases from V and 3 bases from J, leaving 10 bases between. The CDR3 is 14 amino acids. Germline values: CDR1 SGHVS, CDR2 FQNEAQ. The CDR3 spells CASSRRDYTGELFF. CDR3 DNA: TGTGCCAGCAGCCGAAGGGACTACACCGGGGAGCTGTTTTTT.

This clonotype was observed a few times. The chain links TRBV4-3 to TRBJ2-1; D might be TRBD1 (6 bases). Per germline, CDR1 LGHNA and CDR2 YSLEER. The CDR3 runs 15 residues. Trimming removed 1 base at V and 2 bases at J, with 9 bases between. CDR3 nucleotide sequence: TGCGCCAGCAGCCAAGTACAGGGTACCTACAATGAGCAGTTCTTC. It specifies CASSQVQGTYNEQFF.

The table lists this clonotype with many counts. The gene calls are TRBV7-8 and TRBJ1-3; 9 positions agree with TRBD1. Trimming cost V 5 bases and J 2 bases; bases outside gene matches: 4. Germline V CDR1 and CDR2: SGHVS, FQNEAQ. The CDR3 is made up of 15 amino acids. CDR3 amino acids: CASSPRDRAGNTIYF. As DNA, the CDR3 is TGTGCCAGCAGCCCCCGGGACAGGGCTGGAAACACCATATATTTT.

This clonotype was seen a few times. This chain links TRBV18 with TRBJ1-1; D is uncertain. The V end was cut by 0 bases, the J end by 6 bases, with 11 bases between. The CDR3 is made up of 14 amino acids. Germline V CDR1 and CDR2: KGHSH, LQKENI. The CDR3 spells CASSPPAGFAEAFF. CDR3 nucleotides: TGTGCCAGCTCACCACCAGCAGGTTTCGCTGAAGCTTTCTTT. Variable domain in full (rest from reference TRBV18 and TRBJ1-1): NAGVMQNPRHLVRRRGQEARLRCSPMKGHSHVYWYRQLPEEGLKFMVYLQKENIIDESGMPKERFSAEFPKEGPSILRIQQVVRGDSAAYFCASSPPAGFAEAFFGQGTRLTVV.

This sequence joins TRBV5-6 and TRBJ2-2; TRBD1 aligns across 9 bases. The CDR3 loop spans 17 amino acids. The germline gives CDR1 SGHDT, CDR2 YYEEEE. The ends lost 4 bases at V and 4 bases at J; junction bases unmatched: 11. This chain's CDR3 is CASSAKRDRVTTGELFF. The CDR3 DNA follows: TGTGCCAGCAGCGCCAAAAGGGACAGGGTAACCACCGGGGAGCTGTTTTTT. The full variable domain, with the rest looked up from reference TRBV5-6 and TRBJ2-2, is DAGVTQSPTHLIKTRGQQVTLRCSPKSGHDTVSWYQQALGQGPQFIFQYYEEEERQRGNFPDRFSGHQFPNYSSELNVNALLLGDSALYLCASSAKRDRVTTGELFFGEGSRLTVL.

There are many counts of this clonotype. CDR3 sequence (DNA): TGTGCCAGCAGCCATCCCCGGGGACTAGCCATTCAGTACGAGCAGTACTTC. Its protein product is CASSHPRGLAIQYEQYF. The V and J genes are TRBV7-9 and TRBJ2-7, with TRBD2 identical over 9 bases. Trimming at V came to 5 bases and at J to 4 bases, leaving 15 bases not matched to a gene. The germline V gene encodes CDR1 SEHNR and CDR2 FQNEAQ (reference sequence). The CDR3 has 17 amino acids.

There are a few counts of this clonotype. This chain uses TRBV28 with TRBJ2-7, with 8 bases matching TRBD1. The CDR3 covers 18 residues. CDR1 and CDR2 (germline): MDHEN, SYDVKM. The V gene end was trimmed by 3 bases and the J gene end by 3 bases; junction bases not matched to a gene: 16. The chain's CDR3 is CASSLPPDRARLIYEQYF. CDR3 nucleotides: TGTGCCAGCAGTTTGCCCCCGGACAGGGCGCGACTTATCTACGAGCAGTACTTC.

This clonotype was seen repeatedly, ten times or more. The gene calls are TRBV20-1 and TRBJ2-7; 13 positions agree with TRBD2. Looked up from germline, CDR1 is DFQATT and CDR2 is SNEGSKA (reference sequence). The V gene end was trimmed by 6 bases and the J gene end by 1 base; junction bases not matched to a gene: 9. This CDR3 has 16 amino acids. The CDR3 loop reads CSAYKATSGRSYEQYF. The CDR3 DNA follows: TGCAGTGCGTATAAGGCGACTAGCGGGAGGTCCTACGAGCAGTACTTC.

The table lists this clonotype with many counts. The gene calls are TRBV6-2 or TRBV6-3 and TRBJ2-1; 8 bases fit TRBD2. After removal of 5 bases from V and 4 bases from J, the junction contained 7 bases not matched to a gene. Germline-derived CDR1 and CDR2 are MNHEY and SVGEGT. The CDR3 extends over 15 amino acids. The CDR3 sequence: CASSRQRERYNEQFF. The CDR3 nucleotides are TGTGCCAGCAGTCGGCAGCGGGAGCGGTACAATGAGCAGTTCTTC.

Many counts were recorded for this clonotype. The CDR3 bases are TGTGCCAGCAGTGAAGGTGGAGGGCTGGGGACAGATACGCAGTATTTT. Amino acid sequence: CASSEGGGLGTDTQYF. This chain uses TRBV6-1 with TRBJ2-3, with D perhaps matching TRBD2 (6 bases). There are 16 residues in the CDR3. Germline assignment: CDR1 MNHNS and CDR2 SASEGT. Trimming stripped 1 base from V and 3 bases from J, with 14 bases between.

Written as DNA, the CDR3 is TGTGCCTGGAGTCTTAGCCGAGGCAATGAGCAGTTCTTC. Translation gives CAWSLSRGNEQFF. The chain has TRBV30 and TRBJ2-1, with D uncertain. Germline CDR1 GTSNPN, CDR2 SVGIG (reference sequence). The V gene lost 2 bases and the J gene lost 6 bases, with 11 bases spanning the gap. This CDR3 has 13 amino acids.

The chain combines TRBV5-1 with TRBJ1-5; a weak D match, TRBD1 (5 bases). V was trimmed by 3 bases and J by 6 bases, leaving 16 bases between them. This CDR3 contains 15 residues. CDR1 and CDR2 (germline): SGHRS, YFSETQ. CDR3 residues: CASSYQTGTGQPQHF. The CDR3 coding sequence is TGCGCCAGCAGCTACCAGACCGGGACGGGTCAGCCCCAGCATTTT.

Only a few counts were recorded for this clonotype. This chain joins TRBV28 and TRBJ1-3; D is undetermined. V lost 6 bases and J lost 8, with 14 bases in between. The germline CDR1 and CDR2 sequences are MDHEN and SYDVKM. The CDR3 totals 13 residues. CDR3 in DNA: TGTGCCAGCAGCCCGAGCTATGGGGACACCATATATTTT. It translates to CASSPSYGDTIYF.

Of note for this clonotype: An end of the junction differs from the germline gene, which may be a read error. This chain joins TRBV12-3 or TRBV12-4 and TRBJ1-1; possible D gene TRBD1, 6 bases. The CDR3 extends over 14 amino acids. The CDR3: CATSLTGSNTEAFF. The DNA of the CDR3 is TGTGCCACCAGTTTGACAGGTTCGAACACTGAAGCTTTCTTT.

V and J are TRBV10-3 and TRBJ2-7; no clear D gene. Germline CDR1 and CDR2: ENHRY and SYGVKD. V was shortened by 3 bases and J by 2 bases, with 5 bases between the two germline ends. The CDR3 length is 12 residues. In DNA, the CDR3 is TGTGCCATCAGTGACGGCGCCTACGAGCAGTACTTC. This encodes CAISDGAYEQYF.

There are many counts of this clonotype. The chain uses TRBV7-2 and TRBJ1-5; no clear D gene. Per the germline V gene, CDR1 is SGHTA and CDR2 is FQGNSA. CDR3 length: 16 amino acids. V lost 4 bases, J lost 3 bases, and 16 bases lay in between. The CDR3 here is CASSSPSDIFNQPQHF. CDR3 DNA sequence: TGTGCCAGCAGCTCCCCATCCGACATCTTCAATCAGCCCCAGCATTTT.